Listed here is a single T cell receptor (beta chain). Its target is not known. The CDR3 is 15 amino acids. CDR1 is GTSNPN and CDR2 is SVGIG in the germline V gene (reference sequence). V dropped 1 base and J dropped 3; count of bases not matched to a gene: 6. Sequenced by immunoSEQ multiplex PCR; TCRdb stores in-frame clones only, minus some. The sample includes about 160,000 clones, around 93% seen only once; the top ten take approximately 4%. This entry comes from a study of T cell responses to AZD1222 COVID-19 vaccine. The study's findings and limits: Unmutated variant regions are reportedly targeted by nearly half of spike-specific TCRs.

Source: peripheral blood, taken on day 0 of AZD1222 vaccination. The chain uses TRBV30 and TRBJ1-3; 7 nucleotides align to TRBD1. This sequence was found in an adult in good health. In DNA form, the CDR3 reads TGTGCCTGGAGTGGGGAGGGGGCGAATGGAAACACCATATATTTT. It encodes CAWSGEGANGNTIYF.